This T cell receptor beta chain derives from a study of technical replicates of blood from a handful of donors. Germline loops: CDR1 SGHDT, CDR2 YYEEEE. Trimming pared 0 bases from V and 3 bases from J, leaving 6 bases between. The CDR3 runs 14 residues. Method: immunoSEQ multiplex PCR; TCRdb's copy keeps in-frame clones and lacks some. This table has fewer than 100,000 clones, around 96% appearing once. Sequencing was carried out using T cells isolated from PBMCs. The V gene is TRBV5-6, the J gene TRBJ1-4; D gene unclear. The receptor's source is a human donor in good health. The CDR3 region has the DNA TGTGCCAGCAGCTTGGTACAGCCTAATGAAAAACTGTTTTTT. This translates into CASSLVQPNEKLFF.